This T cell receptor (beta chain) appears in the sequencing data of a study of blood T cell repertoires in COVID-19. Method: immunoSEQ multiplex PCR; TCRdb's copy keeps in-frame clones and lacks some. The table shows around 250,000 clones, with roughly nine tenths occurring only once. The V and J ends lost 0 bases and 9 bases respectively, with 12 bases between them. Germline CDR1 LGHNA, CDR2 YNFKEQ. This CDR3 spans 15 amino acids. The genes are TRBV4-2 and TRBJ1-6, with D possibly TRBD1 on 6 matching bases. Source material: PBMCs or T cells enriched from blood (not recorded which). This TCR derives from a human donor in a cohort exposed to, infected with or recovered from COVID-19 (not recorded which). The donor label of this sample is uncertain. The CDR3 region is CASSQDRGAGSPLHF. The DNA of the CDR3 is TGTGCCAGCAGCCAAGACAGGGGAGCCGGTTCACCCCTCCACTTT.